The T cell receptor beta chain under discussion was sequenced for a study of blood T cells in healthy people across ages. Findings and caveats of the study: Researchers deemed the diversity estimates from one million T cells underestimates. Not knowing donor CMV status may have confounded expanded clonotype changes.

The CDR3 consists of 13 residues. Germline V gene data show CDR1 as SGDLS and CDR2 as YYNGEE. Trimming left V 3 bases short and J 8 bases short, with 14 bases between. The sample holds a few counts of this clonotype. What it recognizes is unknown. Sample-barcoded 5' priming and a J-beta primer mix drove a second PCR of roughly 7 to 11 cycles. A single record per CDR3 protein comes from TCRdb applying MiXCR to the 5' RACE reads. The sample lists 800,000 or so distinct CDR3 sequences; around half were seen once. Sequencing was carried out using blood. The rearrangement uses TRBV9 and TRBJ1-2; D remains ambiguous. The source is an elderly man in good health. This CDR3 reads CASSEDEFGGYTF. The CDR3 DNA is TGTGCCAGCAGCGAGGATGAGTTCGGCGGCTACACCTTC.